Listed below are T cell receptor beta chains from one sample, sequenced in a study of blood T cell repertoires in COVID-19. Clones were sequenced by immunoSEQ multiplex PCR, and TCRdb holds only the in-frame ones, with some missing. The sample gives 120,000 to 150,000 clones, 75% to 90% of which show up once; approximately 6.1% is in the top ten. Material for sequencing was peripheral blood. Every receptor here comes from an older man with acute or convalescent COVID-19. Each CDR3 is given with its conserved first and last residue. Each record gives: V gene, J gene, clone size, D gene, CDR3 DNA, CDR3 protein. A D gene is named only where the DNA matches it firmly. A row's size may be missing; if present it is once, few, many or a size class.

TRBV2	TRBJ2-5	NA	NA	TGTGCCAGCAGTGAAACAGTGTACCAAGAGACCCAGTACTTC	CASSETVYQETQYF
TRBV7-9	TRBJ1-2	few	TRBD1	TGTGCCAGCAGCCGTACGACAGGGGACTATGGCTACACCTTC	CASSRTTGDYGYTF
TRBV7-9	TRBJ1-4	once	NA	TGTGCCAGCAGCCGATTACAGGGCAGATCGGGTGAAAAACTGTTTTTT	CASSRLQGRSGEKLFF
TRBV3-1/TRBV3-2	TRBJ1-2	once	NA	TGTGCCAGCAGCCAGATCTTGGACGGGGCGGGAGGCTACACCTTC	CASSQILDGAGGYTF
TRBV5-1	TRBJ1-5	NA	TRBD1	TGCGCCAGCAGCTCCGGGACAGGGGGCACCAATCAGCCCCAGCATTTT	CASSSGTGGTNQPQHF
TRBV6-1	TRBJ1-6	NA	NA	TGTGCCAGCAGTGAAGCTTCAGGGAAGGATAATTCACCCCTCCACTTT	CASSEASGKDNSPLHF
TRBV9	TRBJ2-2	NA	NA	TGTGCCAGCAGCGTAGACTGGACGGGACTTTACACCGGGGAGCTGTTTTTT	CASSVDWTGLYTGELFF
TRBV25-1	TRBJ2-1	NA	NA	TGTGCCAGCAGTGTTACGGGGATTGGCAATGAGCAGTTCTTC	CASSVTGIGNEQFF
TRBV6-1	TRBJ1-2	NA	TRBD1	TGTGCCAGCAGTGAAGCCGGGCCGGGACAGGGGATTTCGCTCTATGGCTACACCTTC	CASSEAGPGQGISLYGYTF
TRBV7-2	TRBJ1-6	NA	NA	TGTGCCAGCAGCGCTGACAGTTACCCGAATTCACCCCTCCACTTT	CASSADSYPNSPLHF
TRBV2	TRBJ2-3	NA	NA	TGTGCCAGCAATCGGGGGACAGATACGCAGTATTTT	CASNRGTDTQYF
TRBV4-2	TRBJ2-6	NA	TRBD1	TGTGCCAGCAGCCAAGACCTGGGACAGCGAACCTCTGGGGCCAACGTCCTGACTTTC	CASSQDLGQRTSGANVLTF
TRBV7-6	TRBJ2-1	once	TRBD2	TGTGCCAGCAGCTTGGAGGGGAGCGGGGGGTGGTACAATGAGCAGTTCTTC	CASSLEGSGGWYNEQFF
TRBV27	TRBJ2-1	once	TRBD2	TGTGCCAGCATGACTAGCGGGGGGCGGGGTAATGGGTTCTTC	CASMTSGGRGNGFF
TRBV3-1/TRBV3-2	TRBJ2-7	NA	TRBD1	TGTGCCAGCAGCCAAGAGACAGGGTCCTACGAGCAGTACTTC	CASSQETGSYEQYF
TRBV3-1/TRBV3-2	TRBJ1-1	NA	TRBD1	TGTGCCAGCAGTCTCACAACAGGGGCGGGAAATCTCTTT	CASSLTTGAGNLF
TRBV5-1	TRBJ1-1	few	TRBD1	TGCGCCAGCAGCATGCCGGGACAGGGGAGGAACACTGAAGCTTTCTTT	CASSMPGQGRNTEAFF
TRBV2	TRBJ2-5	NA	TRBD1	TGTGCCAGCAGTGAAACGGACAGGGTTCAAGAGACCCAGTACTTC	CASSETDRVQETQYF
TRBV5-1	TRBJ2-1	NA	NA	TGCGCCAGCAAGGCTTCGGGTGAGCAGTTCTTC	CASKASGEQFF
TRBV3-1/TRBV3-2	TRBJ1-5	NA	NA	TGTGCCAGCAGCCAAGGCGCTCAGCCCCAGCATTTT	CASSQGAQPQHF
TRBV24-1	TRBJ2-3	NA	TRBD2	TGTGCCACCAGTGACACTAGCGGGAGGAGGCCAGATACGCAGTATTTT	CATSDTSGRRPDTQYF
TRBV5-4	TRBJ1-4	NA	NA	TGTGCCAGCAGCCTGGGGGCGGGAATGTCTAATGAAAAACTGTTTTTT	CASSLGAGMSNEKLFF
TRBV10-2	TRBJ2-1	NA	NA	TGCGCCAGCAGTACAGGGACCGTATCCTACAATGAGCAGTTCTTC	CASSTGTVSYNEQFF
TRBV28	TRBJ1-1	NA	TRBD1	TGTGCCAGCAGTGTCAGGGGGACAGTTGAAGCTTTCTTT	CASSVRGTVEAFF
TRBV3-1/TRBV3-2	TRBJ2-1	NA	TRBD1	TGTGCCAGCAGTCAGGGGGATGGCCCCTACAATGAGCAGTTCTTC	CASSQGDGPYNEQFF
TRBV2	TRBJ1-2	NA	NA	TGTGCCCAGCATCGGGGTCAGGTAGTGAATGGCTACACCTTC	CAQHRGQVVNGYTF
TRBV7-2	TRBJ1-5	NA	NA	TGTGCCAGCAGCTCCCAGAGGGACACTGCTCAGCATTTT	CASSSQRDTAQHF
TRBV2	TRBJ2-3	NA	TRBD1	TGTGCCAGCAGGACCGACAGGGTAGGCACAGATACGCAGTATTTT	CASRTDRVGTDTQYF
TRBV30	TRBJ1-2	NA	NA	TGTGCCTGGTCATACAGGCAGGATGGCTACACCTTC	CAWSYRQDGYTF
TRBV28	TRBJ1-5	once	NA	TGTGTCAGCAGTTTTGCAGGGTATAGCAATCAGCCCCAGCATTTT	CVSSFAGYSNQPQHF
TRBV19	TRBJ2-5	NA	NA	TGTGCCAGTAGTATCGGGTCCCCGTACCAAGAGACCCAGTACTTC	CASSIGSPYQETQYF
TRBV5-1	TRBJ1-2	NA	TRBD1	TGCGCCAGCAGCTTGGTACCCTTTGGACAGGGCGAAGGCTACACCTTC	CASSLVPFGQGEGYTF
TRBV29-1	TRBJ1-1	NA	TRBD1	TGCAGCGCTAGACAGGGGAACACTGAAGCTTTCTTT	CSARQGNTEAFF
TRBV11-3	TRBJ2-1	NA	TRBD1	TGTGCCAGCAGCCGAGGGACAGGGACAGGGGGCAATGAGCAGTTCTTC	CASSRGTGTGGNEQFF
TRBV27	TRBJ1-2	once	NA	TGTGCCAGTACTACCCCAGGGGAGGGCTACACCTTC	CASTTPGEGYTF